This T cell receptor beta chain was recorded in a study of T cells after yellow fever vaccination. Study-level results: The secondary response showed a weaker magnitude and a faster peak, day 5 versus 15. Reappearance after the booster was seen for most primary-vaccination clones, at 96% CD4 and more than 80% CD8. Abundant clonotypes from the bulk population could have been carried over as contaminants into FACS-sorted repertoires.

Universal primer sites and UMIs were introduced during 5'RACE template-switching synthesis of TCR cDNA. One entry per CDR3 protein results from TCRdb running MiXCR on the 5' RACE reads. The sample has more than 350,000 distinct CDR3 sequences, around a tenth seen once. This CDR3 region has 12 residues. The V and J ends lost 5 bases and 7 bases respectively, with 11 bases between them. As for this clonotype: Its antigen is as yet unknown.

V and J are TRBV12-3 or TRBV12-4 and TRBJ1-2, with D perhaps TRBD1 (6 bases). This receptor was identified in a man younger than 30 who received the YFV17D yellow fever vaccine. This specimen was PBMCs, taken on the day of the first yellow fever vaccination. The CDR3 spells CASSRGGVGYTF. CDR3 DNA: TGTGCCAGCAGTCGGGGGGGCGTTGGCTACACCTTC.